This TCR beta chain was profiled in a study of blood T cells in healthy people across ages. PCR was performed a second time for about 7 to 11 cycles using a sample-barcoded 5' primer and a J-beta primer mix. TCRdb redid the calling of the 5' RACE reads with MiXCR, one entry per CDR3 protein. The repertoire includes about 800,000 distinct CDR3 sequences, about half of them detected once, and over 15% sits in the top ten. The ends were cut back, 0 bases at V and 5 bases at J, with 7 bases in the middle. Germline values: CDR1 LGHNA, CDR2 YNFKEQ. The CDR3 consists of 13 residues. The table lists this clonotype with many counts.

Specimen: blood. The source is a man aged 80 or over in good health. J is TRBJ2-5 and V is TRBV4-2; unclear D gene. The CDR3 bases are TGTGCCAGCAGCCAAGATGTTGGGGAGACCCAGTACTTC. It codes for CASSQDVGETQYF.